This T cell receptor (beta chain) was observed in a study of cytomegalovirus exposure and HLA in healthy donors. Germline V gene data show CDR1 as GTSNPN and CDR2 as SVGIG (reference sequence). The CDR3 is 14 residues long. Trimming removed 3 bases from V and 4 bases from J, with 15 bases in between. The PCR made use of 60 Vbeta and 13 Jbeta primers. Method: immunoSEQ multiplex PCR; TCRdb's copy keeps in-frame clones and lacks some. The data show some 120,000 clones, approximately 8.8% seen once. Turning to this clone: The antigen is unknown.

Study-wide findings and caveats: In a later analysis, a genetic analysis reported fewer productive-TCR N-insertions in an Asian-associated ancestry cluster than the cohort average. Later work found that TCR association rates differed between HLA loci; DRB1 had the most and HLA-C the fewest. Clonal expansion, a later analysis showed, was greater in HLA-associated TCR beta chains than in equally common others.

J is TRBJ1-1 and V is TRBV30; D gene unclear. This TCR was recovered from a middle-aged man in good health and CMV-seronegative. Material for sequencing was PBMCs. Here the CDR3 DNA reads TGTGCCTGGAGCCCGGACCTGGGAGGCACTGAAGCTTTCTTT. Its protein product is CAWSPDLGGTEAFF.